A selection of T cell receptor beta chains follows, all from one sample in a study of T cell responses to AZD1222 COVID-19 vaccine. Produced via immunoSEQ multiplex PCR; TCRdb's table is partial and in-frame only. Among 100,000 to 140,000 clones listed, roughly 90% were seen once. The sequences come from peripheral blood, collected on day 0 of AZD1222 vaccination. The receptors here all came from an adult in good health. Both conserved end residues are part of each CDR3. A D gene is named only where the DNA matches it firmly.

d_call: NA; v_call: TRBV29-1; cdr3_aa: CSVVTGRRETQYF
d_call: NA; v_call: TRBV5-5; cdr3_aa: CASSPGITGSNYGYTF
d_call: NA; v_call: TRBV28; cdr3_aa: CASSSSGAFF
d_call: NA; v_call: TRBV3-1/TRBV3-2; cdr3_aa: CASSQESVLEAFF
d_call: NA; v_call: TRBV5-1; cdr3_aa: CASSLDRDSYNEQFF
d_call: TRBD1; v_call: TRBV11-3; cdr3_aa: CASSLDSGQGPDTQYF
d_call: TRBD2; v_call: TRBV9; cdr3_aa: CASSVEGRDEQYF
d_call: NA; v_call: TRBV19; cdr3_aa: CASSIGAQYQPQHF
d_call: NA; v_call: TRBV27; cdr3_aa: CASRLSGANVLTF
d_call: NA; v_call: TRBV18; cdr3_aa: CASSPSQSSYNEQFF
d_call: NA; v_call: TRBV6-5; cdr3_aa: CASRLERVGTGELFF
d_call: TRBD1; v_call: TRBV7-2; cdr3_aa: CASSQRTGGRDTEAFF
d_call: NA; v_call: TRBV12-3/TRBV12-4; cdr3_aa: CASSLDLDQPQHF
d_call: NA; v_call: TRBV7-2; cdr3_aa: CASSLTDRNQPQHF
d_call: NA; v_call: TRBV2; cdr3_aa: CASSGYQPQHF
d_call: NA; v_call: TRBV7-2; cdr3_aa: CASSLGMEGGELFF
d_call: NA; v_call: TRBV29-1; cdr3_aa: CSVVPALAQETQYF
d_call: TRBD1; v_call: TRBV28; cdr3_aa: CASTRDRGRRGYTF
d_call: NA; v_call: TRBV29-1; cdr3_aa: CSVASRSSYEQYF
d_call: TRBD1; v_call: TRBV24-1; cdr3_aa: CATSSGRGQLDTQYF
d_call: TRBD1; v_call: TRBV9; cdr3_aa: CASSAPGTGSNEQFF
d_call: NA; v_call: TRBV28; cdr3_aa: CASRGETRRYEQFF
d_call: TRBD1; v_call: TRBV19; cdr3_aa: CASSIGTGPETQYF
d_call: TRBD1; v_call: TRBV6-5; cdr3_aa: CASRGTGRNYGYTF
d_call: NA; v_call: TRBV6-5; cdr3_aa: CASTPARESPLHF
d_call: TRBD1; v_call: TRBV30; cdr3_aa: CAWREDRAGANVLTF
d_call: NA; v_call: TRBV5-1; cdr3_aa: CASSLAPSPLNGYTF
d_call: NA; v_call: TRBV19; cdr3_aa: CASSIDSSLRRNNYGYTF
d_call: TRBD2; v_call: TRBV19; cdr3_aa: CASRRTSGPYNEQFF
d_call: TRBD2; v_call: TRBV5-4; cdr3_aa: CASSSKREGLSEQYF
d_call: NA; v_call: TRBV5-1; cdr3_aa: CASSSEPGASQPQHF
d_call: NA; v_call: TRBV4-3; cdr3_aa: CASSLQTGTYNEQFF
d_call: TRBD1; v_call: TRBV5-1; cdr3_aa: CASSLWTGADYGYTF
d_call: TRBD1; v_call: TRBV19; cdr3_aa: CASRETGPGSYEQYF
d_call: TRBD1; v_call: TRBV6-6; cdr3_aa: CASSYTGQGNRQPQHF
d_call: NA; v_call: TRBV7-9; cdr3_aa: CASSITSYEQYF
d_call: NA; v_call: TRBV30; cdr3_aa: CAWSWGDPSYNSPLHF
d_call: NA; v_call: TRBV3-1/TRBV3-2; cdr3_aa: CASSQVLPGGTQYF
d_call: NA; v_call: TRBV18; cdr3_aa: CASSPPGGYSNQPQHF
d_call: TRBD1; v_call: TRBV2; cdr3_aa: CASNRQGATEAFF
d_call: NA; v_call: TRBV7-2; cdr3_aa: CASSLGGTNTEAFF
d_call: NA; v_call: TRBV9; cdr3_aa: CASSEGGSSGNTIYF
d_call: TRBD1; v_call: TRBV24-1; cdr3_aa: CATSDTKRTGVRGTGELFF
d_call: NA; v_call: TRBV18; cdr3_aa: CASSPVSYNEQFF
d_call: TRBD1; v_call: TRBV4-3; cdr3_aa: CASSQGQGRTDTQYF
d_call: NA; v_call: TRBV9; cdr3_aa: CASSVQSWNTEAFF
d_call: TRBD1; v_call: TRBV11-1; cdr3_aa: CASSARTGNYGYTF
d_call: NA; v_call: TRBV7-9; cdr3_aa: CASSLSGRFGSFF
d_call: NA; v_call: TRBV27; cdr3_aa: CASSLGEVGAGPLHF
d_call: NA; v_call: TRBV12-5; cdr3_aa: CASGDSGKAATEAFF
d_call: TRBD1; v_call: TRBV4-2; cdr3_aa: CASEKSGGTGGEKLFF
d_call: TRBD1; v_call: TRBV7-9; cdr3_aa: CASSRTTGTGSEKLFF
d_call: NA; v_call: TRBV27; cdr3_aa: CASSLMFGGGEYEQYF